This is a list of T cell receptor beta chains from one sample in a study of T cell repertoires in cytomegalovirus infection. Each CDR3 protein is one row after TCRdb ran MiXCR on the reads. This sample has approximately 200,000 distinct CDR3 sequences; 28% occur once, and the top ten carry 31%. The sequencing sample was made of PBMCs. All receptors derive from a human donor in good health (CMV status not recorded). Some clones in this sample may be carry-over from other donors' samples. Both conserved end residues are part of each CDR3. A D gene is named only where the DNA matches it firmly. Size is stated for part of the rows, as once, few or many counts, or as a class when the clone is expanded.

TRBV6-5,TRBD1,TRBJ1-1,.,TGTGCCAGCAGTTACCCCACAGGGGGCGAGATTGAAGCTTTCTTT,CASSYPTGGEIEAFF
TRBV12-3/TRBV12-4,.,TRBJ2-6,few,TGTGCCAGCAGTCAGGGGTCTAACTCTGGGGCCAACGTCCTGACTTTC,CASSQGSNSGANVLTF
TRBV2,TRBD2,TRBJ2-4,.,TGTGCCAGCAGTGTGGGACTAGCGCTCAAAAACATTCAGTACTTC,CASSVGLALKNIQYF
TRBV7-6,TRBD2,TRBJ2-1,few,TGTGCCAGCAGCTTAGGGGATTGGGGACTATCCAATGAGCAGTTCTTC,CASSLGDWGLSNEQFF
TRBV29-1,.,TRBJ1-2,few,TGCAGCGCCGCCCAGGGCCCTAACTATGGCTACACCTTC,CSAAQGPNYGYTF
TRBV6-2/TRBV6-3,.,TRBJ2-3,few,TGTGCCAGCAGTGCTACCTCAGATACGCAGTATTTT,CASSATSDTQYF
TRBV12-3/TRBV12-4,TRBD2,TRBJ2-2,.,TGTGCCACGCGACTAGCGGGGGCTCCCGGGGAGCTGTTTTTT,CATRLAGAPGELFF
TRBV20-1,.,TRBJ2-7,.,TGCAGTGCTAGTGGAGGGGGCGAGCAGTACTTC,CSASGGGEQYF
TRBV7-2,TRBD1,TRBJ1-1,many,TGTGCCAGCAGTGGGACAGGGCAAATCATGAACACTGAAGCTTTCTTT,CASSGTGQIMNTEAFF
TRBV5-8,.,TRBJ2-1,few,TGTGCCAGCAGCTTAGGAACAGCTTTTCACAATGAGCAGTTCTTC,CASSLGTAFHNEQFF
TRBV4-3,TRBD2,TRBJ2-1,few,TGCGCCAGCAGCCAAGATTTAGGATCGAGGGGAGGGAATGAGCAGTTCTTC,CASSQDLGSRGGNEQFF
TRBV7-2,.,TRBJ1-1,many,TGTGCCAGCAGCTTAGCGCCAGGGAAGGGCGCTGAAGCTTTCTTT,CASSLAPGKGAEAFF
TRBV7-9,.,TRBJ2-7,many,TGTGCCAGCAGCCTCAAGGGGTACGAGCAGTACTTC,CASSLKGYEQYF
TRBV11-3,.,TRBJ2-2,.,TGTGCCAGCAGCTCAGGGGCGAACACCGGGGAGCTGTTTTTT,CASSSGANTGELFF
TRBV4-2,TRBD2,TRBJ2-3,once,TGTGCCAGCAGCCAAGAAAGTAGCGGGGGGGCAGATACGCAGTATTTT,CASSQESSGGADTQYF
TRBV11-2,.,TRBJ1-4,few,TGTGCCAGCAGTCCGCTTGGACACCTGAATGAAAAACTGTTTTTT,CASSPLGHLNEKLFF
TRBV19,TRBD2,TRBJ2-1,.,TGTGCCAGTAGTATAGATCCAGGGGTACGGGGGGGCAATGAGCAGTTCTTC,CASSIDPGVRGGNEQFF
TRBV5-4,TRBD1,TRBJ2-1,.,TGTGCCAGCAGCCAGGGGGAAGGAGTCATCAATGAGCAGTTCTTC,CASSQGEGVINEQFF
TRBV7-2,TRBD1,TRBJ2-7,many,TGTGCCAGCAGCCGGGGACAGCTTATCTCCTACGAGCAGTACTTC,CASSRGQLISYEQYF
TRBV6-5,TRBD1,TRBJ2-3,.,TGTGCCAGCAGTTACTCGGGGGACAGACAGGATACGCAGTATTTT,CASSYSGDRQDTQYF
TRBV20-1,.,TRBJ1-1,.,TGCAGTGCTAGAGATAATGAGCGGATGAACACTGAAGCTTTCTTT,CSARDNERMNTEAFF
TRBV29-1,.,TRBJ2-2,.,TGCAGCGTTGAAGAAGCCCCGGGACAAAGGAGGGGTCATAACACCGGGGAGCTGTTTTTT,CSVEEAPGQRRGHNTGELFF
TRBV9,.,TRBJ1-1,.,TGTGCCAGCAGCGTAGGAAAGGGCGTGAACACTGAAGCTTTCTTT,CASSVGKGVNTEAFF
TRBV6-1,TRBD2,TRBJ2-5,few,TGTGCCAGCAGTGAAATTAGCGGGGGGACTCAAGAGACCCAGTACTTC,CASSEISGGTQETQYF
TRBV3-1,.,TRBJ2-5,.,TGTGCCAGCAGCCCGACAGCTTCGGGGGAGACCCAGTACTTC,CASSPTASGETQYF